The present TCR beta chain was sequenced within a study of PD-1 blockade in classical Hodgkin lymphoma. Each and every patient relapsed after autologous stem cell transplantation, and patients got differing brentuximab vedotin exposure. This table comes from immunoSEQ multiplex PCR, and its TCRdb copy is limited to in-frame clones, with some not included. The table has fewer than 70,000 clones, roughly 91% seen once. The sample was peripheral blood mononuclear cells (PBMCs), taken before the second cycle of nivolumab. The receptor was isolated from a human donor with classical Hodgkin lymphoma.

The CDR3 nucleotides read TGTGCCAGCAGCCAAGCCCCCGGGGAGCTGTTTTTT. Its protein product is CASSQAPGELFF. V usage is TRBV4-2 and J usage is TRBJ2-2; no definite D call. The germline V gene has CDR1 LGHNA and CDR2 YNFKEQ. Trimming left V 1 base short and J 6 bases short, with 3 bases between. The CDR3 covers 12 residues.